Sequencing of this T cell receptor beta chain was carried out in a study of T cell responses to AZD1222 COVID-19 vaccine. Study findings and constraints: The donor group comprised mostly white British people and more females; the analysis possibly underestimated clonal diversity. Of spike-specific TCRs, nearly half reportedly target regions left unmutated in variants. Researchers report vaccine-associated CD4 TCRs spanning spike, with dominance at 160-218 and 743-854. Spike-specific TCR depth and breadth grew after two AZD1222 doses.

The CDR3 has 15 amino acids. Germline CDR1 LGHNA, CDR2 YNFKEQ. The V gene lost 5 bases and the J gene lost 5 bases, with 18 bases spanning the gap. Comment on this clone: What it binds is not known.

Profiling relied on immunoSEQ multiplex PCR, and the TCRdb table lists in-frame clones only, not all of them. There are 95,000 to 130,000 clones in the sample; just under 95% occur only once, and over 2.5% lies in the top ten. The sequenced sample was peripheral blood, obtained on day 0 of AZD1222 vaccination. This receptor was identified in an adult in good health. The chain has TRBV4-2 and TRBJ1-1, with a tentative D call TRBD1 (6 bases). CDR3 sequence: CASSSRAQGQTEAFF. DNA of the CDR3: TGTGCCAGCAGCTCCCGCGCGCAGGGGCAGACTGAAGCTTTCTTT.